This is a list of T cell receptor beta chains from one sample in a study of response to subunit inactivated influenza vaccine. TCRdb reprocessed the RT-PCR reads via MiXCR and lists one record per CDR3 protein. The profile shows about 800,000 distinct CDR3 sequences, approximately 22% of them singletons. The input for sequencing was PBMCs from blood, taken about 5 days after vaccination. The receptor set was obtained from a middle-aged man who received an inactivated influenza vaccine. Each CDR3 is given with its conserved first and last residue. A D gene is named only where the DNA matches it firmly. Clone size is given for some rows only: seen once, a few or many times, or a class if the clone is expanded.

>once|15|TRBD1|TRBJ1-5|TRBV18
CASSPIGQGGQPQHF
TGTGCCAGCTCACCAATTGGACAGGGTGGTCAGCCCCAGCATTTT
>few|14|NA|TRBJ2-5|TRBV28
CASSPPGFQETQYF
TGTGCCAGCAGTCCACCAGGGTTCCAAGAGACCCAGTACTTC
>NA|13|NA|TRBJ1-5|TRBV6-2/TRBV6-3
CASSLRPNQPQHF
TGTGCCAGCAGTTTACGGCCAAATCAGCCCCAGCATTTT
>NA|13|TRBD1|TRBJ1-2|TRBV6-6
CASAGTGNYGYTF
TGTGCCAGCGCCGGGACAGGGAACTATGGCTACACCTTC
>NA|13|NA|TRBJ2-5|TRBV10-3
CAISGEGTETQYF
TGTGCCATCAGTGGGGAAGGGACTGAGACCCAGTACTTC
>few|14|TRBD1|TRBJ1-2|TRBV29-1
CSAGAGTGGRGYTF
TGCAGCGCTGGAGCCGGGACAGGGGGCAGAGGCTACACCTTC
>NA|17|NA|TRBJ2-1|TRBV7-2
CASSQLGAGHTYNEQFF
TGTGCCAGCAGCCAATTAGGTGCGGGACACACCTACAATGAGCAGTTCTTC
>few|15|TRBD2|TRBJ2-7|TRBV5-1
CASSLLRGDSYEQYF
TGCGCCAGCAGCTTGCTGCGGGGGGACTCCTACGAGCAGTACTTC
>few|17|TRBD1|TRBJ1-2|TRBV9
CASSPRQGARMRHGYTF
TGTGCCAGCAGCCCCAGACAGGGGGCGAGAATGCGTCATGGCTACACCTTC
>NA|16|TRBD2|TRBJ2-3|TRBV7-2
CASSLGVAGGAGTQYF
TGTGCCAGCAGCTTAGGGGTAGCGGGGGGGGCGGGTACGCAGTATTTT
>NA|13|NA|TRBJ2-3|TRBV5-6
CASRFTRTDTQYF
TGTGCCAGCAGGTTTACTCGGACAGATACGCAGTATTTT
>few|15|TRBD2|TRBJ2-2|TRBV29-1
CSVGPSGRVAGELFF
TGCAGCGTTGGGCCTAGCGGGAGGGTGGCCGGGGAGCTGTTTTTT
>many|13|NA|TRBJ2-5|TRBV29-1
CSVETRGLGTQYF
TGCAGCGTCGAAACCAGGGGTCTAGGGACCCAGTACTTC
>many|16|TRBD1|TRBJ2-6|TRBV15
CATVGTGGPGANVLTF
TGTGCCACCGTCGGGACAGGGGGACCTGGGGCCAACGTCCTGACTTTC
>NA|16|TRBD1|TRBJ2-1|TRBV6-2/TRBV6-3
CASSWGTGSSYNEQFF
TGTGCCAGCAGTTGGGGGACAGGGAGCTCCTACAATGAGCAGTTCTTC
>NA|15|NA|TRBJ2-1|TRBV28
CASSLVFQGRNEQFF
TGTGCCAGCAGTTTAGTTTTTCAGGGGAGGAATGAGCAGTTCTTC
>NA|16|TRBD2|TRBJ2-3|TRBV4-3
CASSHLGGGEGDTQYF
TGCGCCAGCAGCCACCTTGGCGGGGGGGAGGGAGATACGCAGTATTTT
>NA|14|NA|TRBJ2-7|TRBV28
CASSFRGYAYEQYF
TGTGCCAGCAGTTTCCGGGGCTACGCCTACGAGCAGTACTTC
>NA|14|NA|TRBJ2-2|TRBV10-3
CAISGGANTGELFF
TGTGCCATCAGTGGGGGGGCTAACACCGGGGAGCTGTTTTTT
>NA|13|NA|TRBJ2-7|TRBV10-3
CAISGRDGYEQYF
TGTGCCATCAGTGGTCGGGACGGCTACGAGCAGTACTTC
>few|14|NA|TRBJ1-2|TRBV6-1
CASSEGNRIYGYTF
TGTGCCAGCAGTGAAGGGAACCGAATCTATGGCTACACCTTC
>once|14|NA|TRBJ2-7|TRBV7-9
CASSPHGGVYEQYF
TGTGCCAGCAGCCCCCATGGTGGGGTTTACGAGCAGTACTTC
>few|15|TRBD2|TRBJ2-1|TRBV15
CATSWRREGLNEQFF
TGTGCCACCAGCTGGCGGCGGGAGGGCTTAAATGAGCAGTTCTTC
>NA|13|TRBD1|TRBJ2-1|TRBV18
CASSLTGAYEQFF
TGTGCCAGCTCACTTACAGGGGCGTATGAGCAGTTCTTC
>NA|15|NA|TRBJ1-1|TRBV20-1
CSARKGGSMNTEAFF
TGCAGTGCTAGAAAGGGCGGCTCCATGAACACTGAAGCTTTCTTT
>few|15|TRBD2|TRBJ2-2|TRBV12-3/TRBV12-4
CASRPTSGATGELFF
TGTGCCAGCAGACCCACTAGCGGGGCCACCGGGGAGCTGTTTTTT
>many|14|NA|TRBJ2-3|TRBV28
CASSFWTGTDTQYF
TGTGCCAGCAGTTTCTGGACGGGTACAGATACGCAGTATTTT
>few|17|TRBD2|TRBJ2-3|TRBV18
CASSPPGAGPSTDTQYF
TGTGCCAGCTCACCACCAGGAGCGGGGCCCAGCACAGATACGCAGTATTTT
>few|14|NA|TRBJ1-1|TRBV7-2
CASSRDSWNTEAFF
TGTGCCAGCAGCAGAGACAGCTGGAACACTGAAGCTTTCTTT
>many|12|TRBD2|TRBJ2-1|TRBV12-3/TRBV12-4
CASSRGGNEQFF
TGTGCCAGCAGCCGGGGGGGCAATGAGCAGTTCTTC
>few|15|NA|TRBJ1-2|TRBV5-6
CASSQDRSWSYGYTF
TGTGCCAGCAGCCAAGACAGGTCTTGGAGCTATGGCTACACCTTC
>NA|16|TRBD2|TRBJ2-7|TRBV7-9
CASSSEKTSGNYEQYF
TGTGCCAGCAGCTCAGAAAAGACTAGCGGCAATTACGAGCAGTACTTC
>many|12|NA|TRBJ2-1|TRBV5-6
CASSLVRGEQFF
TGTGCCAGCAGCTTGGTAAGGGGTGAGCAGTTCTTC
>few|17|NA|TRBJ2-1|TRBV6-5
CASSYSARGLFGNEQFF
TGTGCCAGCAGTTACTCGGCTCGGGGATTGTTTGGGAATGAGCAGTTCTTC
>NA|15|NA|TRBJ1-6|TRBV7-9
CASSLRGVHNSPLHF
TGTGCCAGCAGCTTACGGGGAGTCCATAATTCACCCCTCCACTTT
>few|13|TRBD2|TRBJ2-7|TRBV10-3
CASSTLAGPGEYF
TGTGCCTCCTCCACACTAGCGGGGCCTGGTGAGTACTTC
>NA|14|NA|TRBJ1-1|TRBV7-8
CASSPQGQGTEAFF
TGTGCCAGCAGCCCGCAGGGTCAGGGCACTGAAGCTTTCTTT
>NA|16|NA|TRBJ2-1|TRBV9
CASSVGSTDSYNEQFF
TGTGCCAGCAGCGTAGGTTCTACAGACAGCTACAATGAGCAGTTCTTC
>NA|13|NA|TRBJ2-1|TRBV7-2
CASSLEQNNEQFF
TGTGCCAGCAGCTTAGAACAGAACAATGAGCAGTTCTTC
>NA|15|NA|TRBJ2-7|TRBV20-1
CSARDPSRVAYEQYF
TGCAGTGCTAGAGACCCTAGCAGAGTCGCCTACGAGCAGTACTTC
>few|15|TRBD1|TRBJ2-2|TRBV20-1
CSARDLRTGLGELFF
TGCAGTGCTAGAGATCTTCGGACAGGGCTGGGGGAGCTGTTTTTT
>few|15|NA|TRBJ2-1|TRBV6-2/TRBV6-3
CASVIGGLSYNEQFF
TGTGCCAGCGTAATCGGGGGACTCTCCTACAATGAGCAGTTCTTC
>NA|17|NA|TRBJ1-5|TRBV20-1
CSARLGPPGFGNQPQHF
TGCAGTGCTAGACTGGGCCCCCCCGGGTTTGGCAATCAGCCCCAGCATTTT
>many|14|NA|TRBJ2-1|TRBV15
CATSRDTGPGEQFF
TGTGCCACCAGCAGAGATACGGGGCCCGGGGAGCAGTTCTTC
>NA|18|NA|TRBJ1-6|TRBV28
CASSPRWGWSSYNSPLHF
TGTGCCAGCAGTCCAAGGTGGGGGTGGAGCTCCTATAATTCACCCCTCCACTTT
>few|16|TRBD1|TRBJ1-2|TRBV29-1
CSVDGGGQGASGGYTF
TGCAGCGTTGATGGGGGAGGACAGGGGGCATCAGGTGGCTACACCTTC
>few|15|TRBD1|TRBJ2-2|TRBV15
CATSVRDSLTGELFF
TGTGCCACCAGCGTCCGGGACAGCCTCACCGGGGAGCTGTTTTTT
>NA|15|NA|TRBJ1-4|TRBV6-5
CASSYSGRLNEKLFF
TGTGCCAGCAGTTACTCCGGCAGGTTAAATGAAAAACTGTTTTTT
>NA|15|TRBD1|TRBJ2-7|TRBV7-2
CASRPAGTGGYEQYF
TGTGCCAGCAGACCGGCCGGGACAGGGGGATACGAGCAGTACTTC
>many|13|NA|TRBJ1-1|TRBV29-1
CSVVTEMNTEAFF
TGCAGCGTTGTGACGGAAATGAACACTGAAGCTTTCTTT
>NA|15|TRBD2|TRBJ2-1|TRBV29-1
CSVVPLAGDYNEQFF
TGCAGCGTTGTTCCGCTAGCGGGGGATTACAATGAGCAGTTCTTC
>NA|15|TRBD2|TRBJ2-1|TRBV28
CASSLGTSGRARQFF
TGTGCCAGCAGCCTTGGGACTAGCGGGAGGGCCAGGCAGTTCTTC
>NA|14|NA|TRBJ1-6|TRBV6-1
CASSQNMDNSPLHF
TGTGCCAGCAGTCAAAACATGGATAATTCACCCCTCCACTTT
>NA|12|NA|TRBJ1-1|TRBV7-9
CASRRDGLEAFF
TGTGCCAGTCGCCGGGACGGACTGGAAGCTTTCTTT